This paragraph reports one TCR beta chain. The CDR3 is 15 amino acids. CDR1 is MNHEY, CDR2 SVGAGI, per germline. Trimming removed 0 bases from V and 5 bases from J, with 13 bases in between. The data were taken from a study of blood T cell repertoires in COVID-19. Original processing methods: The assay estimated nucleated cells by amplifying reference gene primers. Profiling relied on immunoSEQ multiplex PCR, and the TCRdb table lists in-frame clones only, not all of them. V, J and clone size were drawn from that table, and D and trimming were deduced from the DNA. The table has 150,000 to 250,000 clones, less than 95% seen once.

Material: peripheral blood. This chain connects TRBV6-5 to TRBJ1-2, with D tentatively TRBD1 (5 bases). The TCR sequence derives from a man under 40 with COVID-19, enrolled during active disease. The CDR3 region is CASSYSYGGDYGYTF. The CDR3 DNA is TGTGCCAGCAGTTACTCGTACGGGGGAGATTATGGCTACACCTTC.